The clone carrying this TCR beta chain was seen a few times. What it recognizes is unknown. The treatment denotes: approximately 10-day PBMC culture with coronavirus spike peptide pools or control peptides (ViraFEST assay). Sequencing of cultured CD4+ T cell DNA used the Oncomine TCR Beta short-read assay. The source of extracted genomic DNA was cultured CD4+ T cells. Using its own MiXCR run on the PCR reads, TCRdb lists one record per CDR3 protein. The profile shows some 16,000 distinct CDR3 sequences, approximately 77% of them singletons. CDR3 length equals 16 residues. CDR1 is DFQATT, CDR2 SNEGSKA, per germline (reference sequence). With 0 bases removed from V and 7 bases from J, the gap between germline ends came to 18 bases. This sample was included in a study of vaccination and CD4 T cells after COVID-19. Study overall: Four females and six males made up the convalescents, with two Hispanic.

This chain uses TRBV20-1 with TRBJ1-4, with D perhaps matching TRBD1 (6 bases). The source material was CD4+ T cells from blood, cultured in vitro, sampled after SARS-CoV-2 vaccination. The receptor comes from a human donor who received a COVID-19 vaccine. The CDR3 reads CSARDGGDRKGEKLFF. Here the CDR3 DNA reads TGCAGTGCTAGAGATGGGGGAGACAGGAAAGGTGAAAAACTGTTTTTT.